The 9 T cell receptor beta chains in this list originate from one sample, sequenced in a study of immune heterogeneity within non-small cell lung tumors listed by TCRdb under 2018. The sequencing machine was a HiSeq X Ten. The TCR beta CDR3 region was amplified with a multiplex PCR system whose first round ran for 9 to 11 cycles using 32 V-gene forward primers and 13 J-gene reverse primers. TCRdb reprocessing: public reads trimmed at Q25 with fastp, clones called with MiXCR, in-frame beta chains kept. Records with the same CDR3 protein are collapsed into one entry carrying the most frequent genes and DNA. Across this sample there are 11,000 or so distinct CDR3 sequences, with 25% to 30% seen only once. The top ten hold approximately 13% of the sample. For the TCR template, genomic DNA was extracted from bulk tumor tissue, and 500 to 600 ng of gDNA was amplified for each sample. During surgery, multiple biopsies were taken from each primary tumor and placed as far apart as possible within the tumor mass. The study cohort was described as untreated and was composed of newly diagnosed NSCLC cases undergoing curative surgery.

The sequenced material came from lung tumor tissue. The receptors were gathered from a man between 45 and 60 years old with non-small cell lung cancer.

By its share, this clonotype is medium-sized (0.01 to 0.1%). The rearrangement links TRBV6-1 to TRBJ1-3; 7 bases are a match to TRBD1. This CDR3 region has 15 residues. Germline-derived CDR1 and CDR2 are MNHNS and SASEGT. J gave up 1 base and V 7 bases, and 7 bases lay outside the gene matches. The DNA of the CDR3 is TGTGCCAGCAAATCGACAGGGTTATCTGGAAACACCATATATTTT. This translates into CASKSTGLSGNTIYF.

In its sample, this clonotype was seen many times. The J gene is TRBJ1-1, the V gene TRBV19; 8 nucleotides align to TRBD1. This CDR3 comprises 13 residues. Germline trimming cut 6 bases from V and 1 base from J; bases unmatched to any gene: 1. Germline CDR1 reads LNHDA; CDR2 reads SQIVND (reference sequence). The DNA for the CDR3 is TGTGCCAGTAGGGACAGGGCGAACACTGAAGCTTTCTTT. Translated: CASRDRANTEAFF.

This clonotype was seen at least ten times. This rearrangement joins TRBV4-2 to TRBJ2-2; D may match TRBD1 or TRBD2 (5 bases each). Trimming cost V 4 bases and J 2 bases, with 14 bases left between them. The CDR3 loop spans 16 amino acids. From germline, CDR1 is LGHNA and CDR2 YNFKEQ. The CDR3 DNA is TGTGCCAGCAGCCCAGAGGGGAGATCTAACACCGGGGAGCTGTTTTTT. This encodes CASSPEGRSNTGELFF.

By frequency in the sample, this clonotype is medium-sized. This chain connects TRBV30 to TRBJ2-7, with D perhaps assigned TRBD1 or TRBD2 (5 bases each). This CDR3 region has 13 residues. The germline CDR1 and CDR2 sequences are GTSNPN and SVGIG (reference sequence). V dropped 3 bases and J dropped 4 bases, with 13 bases sitting between them. The CDR3: CAWRVHGAYEQYF. The DNA of the CDR3 is TGTGCCTGGAGGGTTCACGGGGCGTACGAGCAGTACTTC.

This rearrangement joins TRBV5-6 to TRBJ1-6; D is perhaps TRBD1 (6 bases). Looked up from germline, CDR1 is SGHDT and CDR2 is YYEEEE. This CDR3 contains 18 residues. The V end was cut by 0 bases, the J end by 14 bases, with 27 bases between. CDR3 residues: CASSLGQTWTERSSSLHF. The CDR3 DNA is TGTGCCAGCAGCTTGGGCCAAACCTGGACAGAGCGGAGCTCATCCCTCCACTTT.

As to this clonotype: Just one base apart from a much larger clone, this may be a read error. The gene calls are TRBV20-1 and TRBJ1-5; tentative D call: TRBD1 (5 bases). CDR3 length equals 15 residues. Trimming stripped 7 bases from V and 0 bases from J, with 16 bases between. The germline gives CDR1 DFQATT, CDR2 SNEGSKA (reference sequence). The CDR3 here is CSDSWGTSSNQPQHF. The CDR3, as DNA: TGCAGTGATAGTTGGGGGACCTCTAGCAATCAGCCCCAGCATTTT.

This clonotype was seen only a few times. V gene TRBV7-3 combines with J gene TRBJ2-2; 14 positions agree with TRBD2. In germline, CDR1 is SGHTA, CDR2 FQGTGA. Trimming at V came to 6 bases and at J to 8 bases, leaving 11 bases not matched to a gene. There are 17 residues in the CDR3. CDR3 in amino acids: CASSHLPGLAGEGELFF. CDR3 in DNA: TGTGCCAGCAGTCATCTCCCGGGACTAGCGGGAGAGGGGGAGCTGTTTTTT.

In this sample, this clonotype turned up a few times. This chain joins TRBV6-1 and TRBJ2-5, with 9 bases matching TRBD1. The germline V gene encodes CDR1 MNHNS and CDR2 SASEGT. The J segment lost 4 bases and the V segment lost 5 bases, leaving 8 bases of the junction unmatched. This CDR3 region has 15 residues. Written as DNA, the CDR3 is TGTGCCAGCAGTTATTACCCGGGACAGGGAGAGACCCAGTACTTC. It is translated as CASSYYPGQGETQYF.

About this clonotype itself: A single base separates this from a much larger clone, so it may be a read error. The rearrangement links TRBV2 to TRBJ2-4; TRBD1 is a possible D gene (5 bases). The CDR3 length is 14 residues. Germline V gene sequence: CDR1 SNHLY, CDR2 FYNNEI. V shed 6 bases and J shed 2 bases, with 11 bases lying between them. The DNA for the CDR3 is TGTGCCAGCAGCGTACAGGACACCAAAAACATTCAGTACTTC. Encoded protein: CASSVQDTKNIQYF.